The clone carrying this T cell receptor (beta chain) has a handful of counts. The data were obtained in a study of T-cell reconstitution after alpha-beta-depleted transplantation in children. The TCRbeta library incorporated unique molecular identifiers. In TCRdb, the PCR reads were re-called with MiXCR into one record per CDR3 protein. The data contain approximately 510,000 distinct CDR3 sequences, 15% to 20% of them singletons. CDR3 length: 13 amino acids. Trimming left V 1 base short and J 10 bases short, with 12 bases between. Germline CDR1 and CDR2: SGHRS and YFSETQ. This rearrangement joins TRBV5-1 to TRBJ2-1; D is perhaps TRBD2 (5 bases). The sequence was collected from a human donor who donated a stem cell graft to a child with acute lymphoblastic leukemia. The starting material was PBMCs from the stem cell graft donor, obtained from the stem cell graft. CDR3 in DNA: TGCGCCAGCAGCTTGACTAGTTGGGAAGAGCAGTTCTTC. Translated: CASSLTSWEEQFF.